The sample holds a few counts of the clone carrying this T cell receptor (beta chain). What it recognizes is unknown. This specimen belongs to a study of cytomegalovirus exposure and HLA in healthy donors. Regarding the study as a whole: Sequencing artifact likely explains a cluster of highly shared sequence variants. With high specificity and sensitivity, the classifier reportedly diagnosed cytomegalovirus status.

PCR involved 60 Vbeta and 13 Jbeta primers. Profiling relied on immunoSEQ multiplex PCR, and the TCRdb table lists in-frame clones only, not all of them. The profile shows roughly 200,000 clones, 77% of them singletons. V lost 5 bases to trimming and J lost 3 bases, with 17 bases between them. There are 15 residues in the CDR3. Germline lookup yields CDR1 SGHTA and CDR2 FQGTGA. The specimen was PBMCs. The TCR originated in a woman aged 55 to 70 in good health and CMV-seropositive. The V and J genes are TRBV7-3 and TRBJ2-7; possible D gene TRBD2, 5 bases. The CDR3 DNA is TGTGCCAGCAGCCCCCAGCAAGAGGGAAACTACGAGCAGTACTTC. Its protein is CASSPQQEGNYEQYF.